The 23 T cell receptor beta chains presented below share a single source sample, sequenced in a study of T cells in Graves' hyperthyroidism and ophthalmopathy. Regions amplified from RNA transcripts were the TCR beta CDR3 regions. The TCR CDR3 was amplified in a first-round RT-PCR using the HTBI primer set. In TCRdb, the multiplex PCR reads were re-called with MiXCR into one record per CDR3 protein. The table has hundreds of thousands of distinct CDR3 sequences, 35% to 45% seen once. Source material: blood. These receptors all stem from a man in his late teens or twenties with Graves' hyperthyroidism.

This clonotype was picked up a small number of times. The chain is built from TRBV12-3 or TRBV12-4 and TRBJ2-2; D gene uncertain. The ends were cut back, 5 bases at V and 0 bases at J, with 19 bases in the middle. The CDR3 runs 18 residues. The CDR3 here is CASSVPPILHANTGELFF. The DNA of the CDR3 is TGTGCCAGCAGTGTCCCCCCTATCCTCCACGCGAACACCGGGGAGCTGTTTTTT.

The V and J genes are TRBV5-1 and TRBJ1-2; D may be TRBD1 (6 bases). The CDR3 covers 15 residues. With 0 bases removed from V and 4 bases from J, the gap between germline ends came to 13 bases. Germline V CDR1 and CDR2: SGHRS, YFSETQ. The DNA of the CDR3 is TGCGCCAGCAGCTTGGAGGGGGTATTCGCCTATGGCTACACCTTC. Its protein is CASSLEGVFAYGYTF.

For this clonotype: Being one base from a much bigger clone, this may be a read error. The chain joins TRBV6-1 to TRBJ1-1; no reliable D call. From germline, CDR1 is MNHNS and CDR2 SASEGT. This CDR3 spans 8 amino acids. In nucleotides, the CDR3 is TGTGCCATCAGTGAAGCTTTCTTT. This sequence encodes CAISEAFF.

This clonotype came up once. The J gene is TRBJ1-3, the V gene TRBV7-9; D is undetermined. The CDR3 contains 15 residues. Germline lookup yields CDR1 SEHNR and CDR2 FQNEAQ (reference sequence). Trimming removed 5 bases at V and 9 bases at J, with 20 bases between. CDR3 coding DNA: TGTGCCAGCAGCCTGGAAGCGGGAGGATTGAGCACCATATATTTT. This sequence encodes CASSLEAGGLSTIYF.

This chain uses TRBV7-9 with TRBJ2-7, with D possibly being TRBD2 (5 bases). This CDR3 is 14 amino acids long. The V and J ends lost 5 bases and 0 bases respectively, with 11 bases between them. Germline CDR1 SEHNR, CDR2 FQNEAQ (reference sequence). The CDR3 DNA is TGTGCCAGCAGCCCCGACGGGAACTCCTACGAGCAGTACTTC. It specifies CASSPDGNSYEQYF.

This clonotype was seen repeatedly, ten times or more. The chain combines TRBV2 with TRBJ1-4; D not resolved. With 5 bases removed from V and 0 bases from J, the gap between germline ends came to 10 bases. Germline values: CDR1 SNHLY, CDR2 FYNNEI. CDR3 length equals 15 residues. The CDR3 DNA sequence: TGTGCCAGCAGTTCGCCCCGGACAACTAATGAAAAACTGTTTTTT. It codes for CASSSPRTTNEKLFF.

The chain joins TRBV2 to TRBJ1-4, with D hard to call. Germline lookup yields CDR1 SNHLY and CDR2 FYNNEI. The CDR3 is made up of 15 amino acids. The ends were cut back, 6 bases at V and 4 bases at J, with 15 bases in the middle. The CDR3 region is CASRAGNSINEKLFF. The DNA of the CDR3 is TGTGCCAGCAGGGCCGGGAATTCCATTAATGAAAAACTGTTTTTT.

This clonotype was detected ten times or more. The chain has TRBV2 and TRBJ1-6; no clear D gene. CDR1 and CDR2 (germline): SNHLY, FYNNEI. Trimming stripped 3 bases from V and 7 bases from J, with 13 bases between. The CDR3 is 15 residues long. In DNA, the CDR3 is TGTGCCAGCAGTGACAGAGCCCTGGGGAATTCACCCCTCCACTTT. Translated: CASSDRALGNSPLHF.

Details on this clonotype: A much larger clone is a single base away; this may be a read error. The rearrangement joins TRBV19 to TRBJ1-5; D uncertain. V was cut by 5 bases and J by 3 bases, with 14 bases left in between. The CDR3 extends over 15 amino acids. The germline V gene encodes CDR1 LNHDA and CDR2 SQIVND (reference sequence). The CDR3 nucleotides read TGTGCCAGTAGTGGCGACGGACGGCCCAATCAGCCCCAGCATTTT. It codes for CASSGDGRPNQPQHF.

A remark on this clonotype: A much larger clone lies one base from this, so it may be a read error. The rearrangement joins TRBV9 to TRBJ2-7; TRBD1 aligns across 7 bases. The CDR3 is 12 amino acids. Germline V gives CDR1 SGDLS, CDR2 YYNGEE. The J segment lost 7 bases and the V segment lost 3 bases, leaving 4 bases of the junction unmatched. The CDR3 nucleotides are TGTGCCAGCAGCGCTACAGGGGAAGAGCAGTACTTC. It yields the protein CASSATGEEQYF.

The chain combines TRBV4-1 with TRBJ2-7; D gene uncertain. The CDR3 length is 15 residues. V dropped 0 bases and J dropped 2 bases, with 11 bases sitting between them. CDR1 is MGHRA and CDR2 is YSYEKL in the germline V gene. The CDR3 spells CASSQDSQVAYEQYF. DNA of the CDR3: TGCGCCAGCAGCCAAGATTCCCAGGTCGCCTACGAGCAGTACTTC.

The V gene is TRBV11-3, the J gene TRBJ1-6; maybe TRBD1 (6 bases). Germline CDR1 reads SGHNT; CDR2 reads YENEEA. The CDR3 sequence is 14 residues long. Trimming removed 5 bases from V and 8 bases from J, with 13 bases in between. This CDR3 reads CASSPRGPDSPLHF. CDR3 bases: TGTGCCAGCAGCCCGCGGGGGCCTGATTCACCCCTCCACTTT.

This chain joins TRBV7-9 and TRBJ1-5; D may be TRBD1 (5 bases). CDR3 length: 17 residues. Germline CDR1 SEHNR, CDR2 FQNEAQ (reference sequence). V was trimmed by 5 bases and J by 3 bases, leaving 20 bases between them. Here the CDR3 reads CASSQTGPWDYNQPQHF. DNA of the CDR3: TGTGCCAGCAGCCAAACGGGACCGTGGGATTACAATCAGCCCCAGCATTTT.

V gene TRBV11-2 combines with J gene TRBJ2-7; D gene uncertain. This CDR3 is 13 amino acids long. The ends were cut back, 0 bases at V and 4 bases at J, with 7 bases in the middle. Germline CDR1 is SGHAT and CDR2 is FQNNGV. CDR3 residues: CASSLEAEYEQYF. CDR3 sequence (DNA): TGTGCCAGCAGCTTAGAGGCGGAATACGAGCAGTACTTC.

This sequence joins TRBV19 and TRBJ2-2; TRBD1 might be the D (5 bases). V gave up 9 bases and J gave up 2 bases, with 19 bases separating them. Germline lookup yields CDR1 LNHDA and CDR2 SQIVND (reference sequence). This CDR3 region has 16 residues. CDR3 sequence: CASSYIPQGNTGELFF. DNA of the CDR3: TGTGCCAGCAGTTACATTCCGCAGGGAAACACCGGGGAGCTGTTTTTT.

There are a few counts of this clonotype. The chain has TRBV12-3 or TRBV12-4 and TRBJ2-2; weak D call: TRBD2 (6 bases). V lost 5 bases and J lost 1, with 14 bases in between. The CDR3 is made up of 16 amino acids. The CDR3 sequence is CASSPSGLRNTGELFF. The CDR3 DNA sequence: TGTGCCAGCAGTCCGAGCGGGCTAAGGAACACCGGGGAGCTGTTTTTT.

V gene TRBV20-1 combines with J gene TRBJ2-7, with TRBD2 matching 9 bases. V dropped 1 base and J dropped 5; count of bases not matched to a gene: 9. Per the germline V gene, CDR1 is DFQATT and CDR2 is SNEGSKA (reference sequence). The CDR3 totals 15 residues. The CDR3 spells CSARVAGGPLNEQYF. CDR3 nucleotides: TGCAGTGCTAGAGTGGCGGGAGGGCCTCTGAACGAGCAGTACTTC.

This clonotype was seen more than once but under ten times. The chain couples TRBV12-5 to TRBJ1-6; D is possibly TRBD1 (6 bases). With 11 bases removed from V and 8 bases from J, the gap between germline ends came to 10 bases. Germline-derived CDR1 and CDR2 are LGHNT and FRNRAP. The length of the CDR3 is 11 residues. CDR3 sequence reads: CACPGDSPLHF. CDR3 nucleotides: TGTGCTTGCCCAGGGGATTCACCCCTCCACTTT.

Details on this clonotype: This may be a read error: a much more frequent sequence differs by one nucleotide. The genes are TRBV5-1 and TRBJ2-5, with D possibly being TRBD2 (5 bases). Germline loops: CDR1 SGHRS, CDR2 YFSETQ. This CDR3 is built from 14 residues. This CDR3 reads CVSSLAREGETQYF. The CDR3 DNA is TGCGTCAGCAGCTTGGCGAGGGAAGGAGAGACCCAGTACTTC.

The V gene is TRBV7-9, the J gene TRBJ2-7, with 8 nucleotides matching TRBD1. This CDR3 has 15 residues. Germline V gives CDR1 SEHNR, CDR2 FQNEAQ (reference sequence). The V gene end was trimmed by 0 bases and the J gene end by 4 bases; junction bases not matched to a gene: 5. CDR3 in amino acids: CASSLAGRQGYEQYF. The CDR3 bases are TGTGCCAGCAGCTTAGCCGGCCGACAGGGGTACGAGCAGTACTTC. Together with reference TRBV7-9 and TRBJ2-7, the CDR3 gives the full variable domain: DTGVSQNPRHKITKRGQNVTFRCDPISEHNRLYWYRQTLGQGPEFLTYFQNEAQLEKSRLLSDRFSAERPKGSFSTLEIQRTEQGDSAMYLCASSLAGRQGYEQYFGPGTRLTVT.

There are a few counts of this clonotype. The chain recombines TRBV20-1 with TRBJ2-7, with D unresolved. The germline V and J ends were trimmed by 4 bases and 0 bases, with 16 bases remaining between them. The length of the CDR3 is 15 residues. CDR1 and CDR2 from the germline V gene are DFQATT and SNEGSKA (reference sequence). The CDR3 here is CSAMPDEAPSYEQYF. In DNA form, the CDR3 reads TGCAGTGCTATGCCGGACGAGGCCCCCTCCTACGAGCAGTACTTC.

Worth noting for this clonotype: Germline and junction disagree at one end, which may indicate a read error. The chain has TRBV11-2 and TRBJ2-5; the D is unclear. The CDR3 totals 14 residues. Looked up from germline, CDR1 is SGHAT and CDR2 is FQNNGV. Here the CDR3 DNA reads TGTGCCAGCAGCCCCACCCACGGCGGAGAGGCCCAGTACTTC. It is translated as CASSPTHGGEAQYF.

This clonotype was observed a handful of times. The CDR3 DNA reads TGTGCCAGCAGCCAAGAGTCCGTACCTAACTATGGCTACACCTTC. Translating it yields CASSQESVPNYGYTF. This chain links TRBV3-1 with TRBJ1-2, with D unclear. Trimming pared 0 bases from V and 0 bases from J, leaving 8 bases between. The CDR3 totals 15 residues. Germline lookup yields CDR1 LGHDT and CDR2 YNNKEL (reference sequence).